This section outlines one T cell receptor beta chain sequence together with its context. What it binds is unknown. Sequencing templates came from extracted RNA that was reverse transcribed into cDNA. Using immunoSEQ multiplex PCR, the repertoire was profiled, and TCRdb retains in-frame clones only, with some absent. Among some 240,000 clones listed, under 75% were seen once. The record originates from a study of CD8+ T cells in alopecia areata. Study summary: It was oral tofacitinib, at 5 to 10 mg twice daily, that treated patients received.

Treatment indicated: oral pan-JAK inhibitor, 5-10 mg twice daily. Isolation of CD4+ and CD8+ T cells from PBMCs was achieved by sorting. This CDR3 has 14 residues. V dropped 0 bases and J dropped 3 bases, with 10 bases sitting between them. Germline V gene sequence: CDR1 SGDLS, CDR2 YYNGEE. Points from the study as a whole: Scalp clonality and expanded CD8+ clones among the top 100 fell significantly with tofacitinib. Having one nonresponder leaves uncertain how baseline CD8+ expansion relates to response.

This receptor was taken from a human donor with alopecia areata. Here the sequenced sample was CD4+ T cells sorted from blood, taken at week 4, from a patient treated with tofacitinib. The rearrangement links TRBV9 to TRBJ2-7; D gene ambiguous. The CDR3 sequence: CASSVGENYYEQYF. The CDR3 DNA is TGTGCCAGCAGCGTAGGGGAAAACTACTACGAGCAGTACTTC.